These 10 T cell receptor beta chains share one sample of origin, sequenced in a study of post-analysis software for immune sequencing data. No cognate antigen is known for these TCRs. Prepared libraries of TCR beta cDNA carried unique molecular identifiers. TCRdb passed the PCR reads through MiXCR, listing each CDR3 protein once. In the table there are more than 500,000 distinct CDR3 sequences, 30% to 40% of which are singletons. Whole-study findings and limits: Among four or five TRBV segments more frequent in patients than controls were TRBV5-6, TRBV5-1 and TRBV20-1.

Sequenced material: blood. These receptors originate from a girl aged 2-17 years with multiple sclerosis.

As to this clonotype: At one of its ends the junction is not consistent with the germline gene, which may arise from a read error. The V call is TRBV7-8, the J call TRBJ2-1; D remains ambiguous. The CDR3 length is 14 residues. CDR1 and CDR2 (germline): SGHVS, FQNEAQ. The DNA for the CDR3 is TGCGCCAGCAGCTTTTACGTGGGGTACAATGAGCAGTTCTTC. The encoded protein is CASSFYVGYNEQFF.

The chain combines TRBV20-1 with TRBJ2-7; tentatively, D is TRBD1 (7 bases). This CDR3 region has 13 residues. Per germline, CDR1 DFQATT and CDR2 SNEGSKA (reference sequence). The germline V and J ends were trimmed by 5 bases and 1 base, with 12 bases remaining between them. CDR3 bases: TGCAGTGCTGGGAGGACAGGTTCCTACGAGCAGTACTTC. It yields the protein CSAGRTGSYEQYF.

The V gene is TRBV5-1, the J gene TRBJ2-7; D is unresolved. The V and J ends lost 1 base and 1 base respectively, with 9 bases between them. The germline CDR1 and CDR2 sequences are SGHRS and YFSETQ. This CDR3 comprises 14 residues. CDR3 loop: CASSLLGRSYEQYF. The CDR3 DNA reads TGCGCCAGCAGCTTGTTGGGCCGATCCTACGAGCAGTACTTC.

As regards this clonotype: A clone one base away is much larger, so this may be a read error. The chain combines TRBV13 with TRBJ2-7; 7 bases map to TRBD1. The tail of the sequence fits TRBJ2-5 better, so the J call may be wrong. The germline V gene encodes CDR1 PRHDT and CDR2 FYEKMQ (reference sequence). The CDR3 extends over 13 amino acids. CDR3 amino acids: CASSSGQVETQYF. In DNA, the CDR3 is TGTGCCAGCAGCTCCGGACAGGTGGAGACCCAGTACTTC.

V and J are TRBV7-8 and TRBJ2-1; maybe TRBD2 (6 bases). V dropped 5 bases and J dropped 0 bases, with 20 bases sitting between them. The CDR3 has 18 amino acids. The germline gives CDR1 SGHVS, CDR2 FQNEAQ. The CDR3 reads CASSPQIGEAHSYNEQFF. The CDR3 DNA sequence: TGTGCCAGCAGCCCCCAAATCGGGGAGGCTCACTCCTACAATGAGCAGTTCTTC.

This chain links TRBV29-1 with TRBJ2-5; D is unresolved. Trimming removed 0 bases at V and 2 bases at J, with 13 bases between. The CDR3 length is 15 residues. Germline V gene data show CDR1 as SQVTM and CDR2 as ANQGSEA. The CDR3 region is CSVEDGRSIQETQYF. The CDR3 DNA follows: TGCAGCGTTGAAGATGGACGCTCGATTCAAGAGACCCAGTACTTC. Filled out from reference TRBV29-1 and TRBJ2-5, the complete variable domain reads SAVISQKPSRDICQRGTSLTIQCQVDSQVTMMFWYRQQPGQSLTLIATANQGSEATYESGFVIDKFPISRPNLTFSTLTVSNMSPEDSSIYLCSVEDGRSIQETQYFGPGTRLLVL.

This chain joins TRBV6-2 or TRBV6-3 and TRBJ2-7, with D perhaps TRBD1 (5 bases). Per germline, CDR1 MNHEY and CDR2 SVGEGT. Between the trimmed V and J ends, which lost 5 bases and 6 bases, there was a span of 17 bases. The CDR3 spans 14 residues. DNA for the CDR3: TGTGCCAGCAGTCCTCACATCGGTAGGGGCGAGCAGTACTTC. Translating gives CASSPHIGRGEQYF.

CDR3 sequence: CASRPPSGGARETQYF. The CDR3 DNA sequence: TGTGCCAGCAGGCCACCTAGCGGGGGGGCCAGAGAGACCCAGTACTTC. J is TRBJ2-5 and V is TRBV7-2, with 12 positions matching TRBD2. Per the germline V gene, CDR1 is SGHTA and CDR2 is FQGNSA. CDR3 size: 16 residues. Trimming removed 6 bases from V and 4 bases from J; junction bases left unmatched: 9.

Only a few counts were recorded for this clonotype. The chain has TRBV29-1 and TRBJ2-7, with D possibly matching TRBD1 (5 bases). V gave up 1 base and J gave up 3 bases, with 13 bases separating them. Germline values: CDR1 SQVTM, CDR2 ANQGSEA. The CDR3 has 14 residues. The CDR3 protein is CSVEVKGLGYEQYF. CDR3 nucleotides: TGCAGCGTTGAAGTGAAGGGGTTAGGCTACGAGCAGTACTTC.

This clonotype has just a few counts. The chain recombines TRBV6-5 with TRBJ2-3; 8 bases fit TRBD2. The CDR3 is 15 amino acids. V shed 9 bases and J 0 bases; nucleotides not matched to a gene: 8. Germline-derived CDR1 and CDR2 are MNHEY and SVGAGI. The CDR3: CASCPGGRSTDTQYF. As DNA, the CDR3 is TGTGCCAGTTGCCCGGGGGGGCGGAGCACAGATACGCAGTATTTT.